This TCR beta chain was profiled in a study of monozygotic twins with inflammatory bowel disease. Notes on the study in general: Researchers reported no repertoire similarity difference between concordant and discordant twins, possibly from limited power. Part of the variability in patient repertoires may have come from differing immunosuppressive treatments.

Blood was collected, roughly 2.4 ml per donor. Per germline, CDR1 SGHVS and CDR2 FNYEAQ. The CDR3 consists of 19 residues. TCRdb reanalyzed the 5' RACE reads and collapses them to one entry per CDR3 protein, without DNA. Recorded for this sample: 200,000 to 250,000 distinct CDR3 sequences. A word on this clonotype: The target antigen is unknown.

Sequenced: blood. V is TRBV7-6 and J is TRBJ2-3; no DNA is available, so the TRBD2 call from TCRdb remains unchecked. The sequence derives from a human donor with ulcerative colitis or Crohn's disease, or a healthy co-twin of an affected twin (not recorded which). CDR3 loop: CASSLSGGGLAVGTDTQYF.